The source of this T cell receptor beta chain is a study of beta chain features in type 1 diabetes. Study-wide results and caveats: Compared to healthy donors, patients appeared to have naive, central memory and Treg TCRB repertoires that were more alike.

This clone has more than one count but fewer than ten. Its specificity is unknown. Reverse transcription of all isolated RNA meant that expressed TCRB transcripts were sequenced. Assay: immunoSEQ multiplex PCR; the TCRdb copy retains only in-frame clones and omits some. The sample shows over 300,000 clones, around 8% of them seen only once. The CDR3 is 14 amino acids. From germline, CDR1 is MNHNS and CDR2 SASEGT. V was pared by 10 bases and J by 4 bases, with 16 bases between. Sequenced material: central memory CD4+ T cells from blood. This receptor was identified in a woman between 18 and 30 years old in good health. This rearrangement joins TRBV6-1 to TRBJ2-2; weak D call: TRBD2 (6 bases). In DNA, the CDR3 is TGTGCCACCACAGTTGGGGGAGGCACCGGGGAGCTGTTTTTT. Translation: CATTVGGGTGELFF.